Listed below are T cell receptor beta chains from one sample, sequenced in a study of CD8 T cells in Susac syndrome. TCRdb re-analysed the immunoSEQ multiplex PCR reads in MiXCR, keeping a single row per CDR3 protein. The table has around 81,000 distinct CDR3 sequences, approximately 93% seen once; the top ten hold approximately 0.92%. What was sequenced was CD8+ T cells from PBMCs. These receptor sequences come from a human donor with Susac syndrome. The CDR3 runs from the conserved cysteine through the conserved F or W. A D gene is named only where the DNA matches it firmly. A row's size may be missing; if present it is once, few, many or a size class.

J gene,clone size,D gene,V gene,CDR3 DNA,CDR3 protein
TRBJ2-1,once,.,TRBV7-3,TGTGCCAGCAGAACGGACAGCTCCTACAATGAGCAGTTCTTC,CASRTDSSYNEQFF
TRBJ2-6,.,TRBD1,TRBV11-2,TGTGCCAGCAGCCCGGACAGGGGTTGGGCCAACGTCCTGACTTTC,CASSPDRGWANVLTF
TRBJ1-5,.,.,TRBV4-3,TGCGCCAGCAGCCAAGATACCGATAGCAATCAGCCCCAGCATTTT,CASSQDTDSNQPQHF
TRBJ2-3,.,TRBD2,TRBV13,TGTGCCAGCAGCCAACTAGCGGGGGGAACTAGCACAGATACGCAGTATTTT,CASSQLAGGTSTDTQYF
TRBJ1-1,.,.,TRBV12-3/TRBV12-4,TGTGCCAGCAGTTTACTGGGGTGGACTGAAGCTTTCTTT,CASSLLGWTEAFF
TRBJ2-7,.,.,TRBV2,TGTGCCAGCAGTGAAGCAAAAGGATCCTACGAGCAGTACTTC,CASSEAKGSYEQYF
TRBJ1-1,.,.,TRBV3-1,TGTGCCAGCAGCGGGTGGCGGGCGACGGGAGCCATGAACACTGAAGCTTTCTTT,CASSGWRATGAMNTEAFF
TRBJ1-1,.,TRBD1,TRBV5-6,TGTGCCAGCAGCATCGGGACAGGGGGCCTTTTTACTGAAGCTTTCTTT,CASSIGTGGLFTEAFF
TRBJ1-6,.,.,TRBV19,TGTGCCAGTACCCCGCGTCTGAGGGGTAATTCACCCCTCCACTTT,CASTPRLRGNSPLHF
TRBJ2-7,.,TRBD2,TRBV6-2/TRBV6-3,TGTGCCAGCAGTTACTCGAGGCTAGCGGGAGGAAGCTCCTACGAGCAGTACTTC,CASSYSRLAGGSSYEQYF
TRBJ1-2,.,.,TRBV30,TGTGCCTGGAGTACAGGGAATGGCTACACCTTC,CAWSTGNGYTF
TRBJ2-7,.,TRBD2,TRBV4-2,TGTGCCAGCACCCCGACTAGCGGAGGAGACGAGCAGTACTTC,CASTPTSGGDEQYF
TRBJ2-2,.,.,TRBV28,TGTGCCAGCTATTTCGGGGAGCTGTTTTTT,CASYFGELFF
TRBJ2-5,once,TRBD1,TRBV14,TGTGCCAGCAGCCAAGATCGGAACAGGGGGCAGGAGACCCAGTACTTC,CASSQDRNRGQETQYF
TRBJ1-1,.,.,TRBV9,TGTGCCAGCAGCGCCACTCGGACACTGAACACTGAAGCTTTCTTT,CASSATRTLNTEAFF